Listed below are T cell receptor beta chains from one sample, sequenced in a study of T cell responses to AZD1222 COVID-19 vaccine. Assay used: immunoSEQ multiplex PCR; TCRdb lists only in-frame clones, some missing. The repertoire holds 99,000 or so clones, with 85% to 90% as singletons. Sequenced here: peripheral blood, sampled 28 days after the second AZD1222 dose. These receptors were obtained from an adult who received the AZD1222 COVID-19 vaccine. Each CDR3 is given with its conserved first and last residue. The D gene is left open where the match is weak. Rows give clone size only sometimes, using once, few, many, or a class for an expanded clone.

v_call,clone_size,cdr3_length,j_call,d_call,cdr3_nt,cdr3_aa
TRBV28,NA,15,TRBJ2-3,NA,TGTGCCAGCAGTCCCCTAGCGTCTAGCACAGATACGCAGTATTTT,CASSPLASSTDTQYF
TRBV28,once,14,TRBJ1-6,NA,TGTGCCAGCAGTCTGGGACTGCTAAGTTCACCCCTCCACTTT,CASSLGLLSSPLHF
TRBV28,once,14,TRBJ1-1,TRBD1,TGTGCCAGCAGTTCCCGTTTACAGGGGGCTGAAGCTTTCTTT,CASSSRLQGAEAFF
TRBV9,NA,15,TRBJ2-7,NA,TGTGCCAGCAGCGTAGAACCGGGCCCCTACTACGAGCAGTACTTC,CASSVEPGPYYEQYF
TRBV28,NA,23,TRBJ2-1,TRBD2,TGTGCCAGCAGAACCCGACTTCAGAGACTAGCGGGAATTTACCCCAGCTCCTACAATGAGCAGTTCTTC,CASRTRLQRLAGIYPSSYNEQFF
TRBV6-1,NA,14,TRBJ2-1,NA,TGTGCCAGCAGTGAACAGGGGCCAAGGGATGAGCAGTTCTTC,CASSEQGPRDEQFF
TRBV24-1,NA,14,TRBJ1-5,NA,TGTGCCACCAGTGATAACCGCTACAATCAGCCCCAGCATTTT,CATSDNRYNQPQHF
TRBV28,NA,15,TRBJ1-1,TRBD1,TGTGCCAGCAGTTCGACAGGGGAGGGGAACACTGAAGCTTTCTTT,CASSSTGEGNTEAFF
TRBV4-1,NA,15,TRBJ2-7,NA,TGCGCCAGCAGCCACGCTAGGGACACATACTACGAGCAGTACTTC,CASSHARDTYYEQYF
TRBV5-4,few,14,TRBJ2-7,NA,TGTGCCAGCAGCTTGGGGCGGGACGTCGACGAGCAGTACTTC,CASSLGRDVDEQYF
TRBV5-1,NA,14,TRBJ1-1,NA,TGCGCCAGCAGCTTGTGGCGGCAAAACACTGAAGCTTTCTTT,CASSLWRQNTEAFF
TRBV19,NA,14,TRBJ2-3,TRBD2,TGTGCCAGTAGTCCTGGGACTAGCGGGAGTACGCAGTATTTT,CASSPGTSGSTQYF
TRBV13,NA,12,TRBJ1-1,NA,TGTGCCAGCAGCCCTCAATACACTGAAGCTTTCTTT,CASSPQYTEAFF
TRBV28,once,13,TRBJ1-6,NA,TGTGCCAGCAGTAAGGACCGAAATTCACCCCTCCACTTT,CASSKDRNSPLHF
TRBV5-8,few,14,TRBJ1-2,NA,TGTGCCAGCAGCTTTGACAGGAAGCGCTATGGCTACACCTTC,CASSFDRKRYGYTF
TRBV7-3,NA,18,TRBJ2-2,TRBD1,TGTGCCAGCAGCTCCGTTCCGTTAGGACAGGGGGCAACCGGGGAGCTGTTTTTT,CASSSVPLGQGATGELFF
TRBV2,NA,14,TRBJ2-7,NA,TGTGCCACCGAGGTCTCGGGCAGGGACTACGAGCAGTACTTC,CATEVSGRDYEQYF
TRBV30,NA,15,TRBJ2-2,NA,TGTGCCTGGAGTTCTGACAGGGAGGGCACCGGGGAGCTGTTTTTT,CAWSSDREGTGELFF
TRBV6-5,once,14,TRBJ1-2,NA,TGTGCCAGCATCACGGGGGCGTCAGGCTATGGCTACACCTTC,CASITGASGYGYTF
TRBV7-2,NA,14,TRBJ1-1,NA,TGTGCCAGCGGACGGCTCATTGGGAACACTGAAGCTTTCTTT,CASGRLIGNTEAFF
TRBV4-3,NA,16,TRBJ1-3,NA,TGCGCCAGCAGCCAAGATATAGGGATCTCTGGAAACACCATATATTTT,CASSQDIGISGNTIYF
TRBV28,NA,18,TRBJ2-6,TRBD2,TGTGCCAGCAGTTCGGGGGGACTAGCGGGCTCTGGGGCCAACGTCCTGACTTTC,CASSSGGLAGSGANVLTF
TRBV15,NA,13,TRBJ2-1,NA,TGTGCCACCAGCAGAGCATTGACCAATGAGCAGTTCTTC,CATSRALTNEQFF
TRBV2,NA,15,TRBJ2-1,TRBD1,TGTGCCAGCAGCGCCCAAGGGGGCGTGTTCAATGAGCAGTTCTTC,CASSAQGGVFNEQFF
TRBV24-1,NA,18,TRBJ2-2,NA,TGTGCCACCAGTGATGTTAGTAGGAGAGGACCGAACACCGGGGAGCTGTTTTTT,CATSDVSRRGPNTGELFF